The T cell receptor (beta chain) described here comes from a study of T cell responses to AZD1222 COVID-19 vaccine. Study-level results: Across the whole spike, CD4 TCRs peaked at regions 160-218 and 743-854. Only after the peak T cell response were repertoires sampled. A rise in Spike-specific TCR breadth and depth followed two AZD1222 doses. White British ancestry dominated among donors, who included more females, and clonal diversity was possibly underestimated.

Sequencing used immunoSEQ multiplex PCR; TCRdb keeps in-frame clones, though not all of them. The sample carries about 69,000 clones, approximately 82% recorded once. Points on this clone: Its antigen is unidentified.

This TCR was sampled from an adult who received the AZD1222 COVID-19 vaccine. The sample consisted of peripheral blood, taken 28 days after the second AZD1222 dose.

The CDR3 is CASSVGAFEGETQYF. In DNA form, the CDR3 reads TGTGCCAGCAGCGTAGGTGCCTTTGAGGGGGAGACCCAGTACTTC. This chain uses TRBV9 with TRBJ2-5, with D perhaps matching TRBD1 or TRBD2 (5 bases each). The CDR3 extends over 15 amino acids. Germline V CDR1 and CDR2: SGDLS, YYNGEE. Trimming took off 0 bases at V and 5 bases at J, with 14 bases between the two ends. Based on the CDR3 plus reference TRBV9 and TRBJ2-5, the full variable domain is DSGVTQTPKHLITATGQRVTLRCSPRSGDLSVYWYQQSLDQGLQFLIQYYNGEERAKGNILERFSAQQFPDLHSELNLSSLELGDSALYFCASSVGAFEGETQYFGPGTRLLVL.